Each of the 18 T cell receptor beta chains below was sequenced from the same sample in a study of shared clonotypes between healthy human individuals. CD8 cells classed as naive were CD45RO-negative and positively selected for CCR7, excluding terminally differentiated effector memory CD45RA+ cells. The method was immunoSEQ multiplex PCR; TCRdb's version includes in-frame clones alone and lacks a portion of them. Among 2 million to 2.5 million clones listed, roughly 91% were seen once. The sequencing input was naive CD8+ T cells from PBMCs. Receptors originate from a young man in good health. Some clones in this sample may be carry-over from other donors' samples.

The genes are TRBV11-2 and TRBJ2-1, with D possibly being TRBD2 (6 bases). There are 14 residues in the CDR3. V gave up 5 bases and J gave up 9 bases, with 17 bases separating them. Germline V lookup: CDR1 SGHAT, CDR2 FQNNGV. This chain's CDR3 is CASSPSGSGLEQFF. CDR3 nucleotides: TGTGCCAGCAGCCCCAGTGGCAGCGGGCTTGAGCAGTTCTTC.

This rearrangement joins TRBV7-2 to TRBJ2-7, with a tentative D call TRBD2 (6 bases). Trimming left V 1 base short and J 4 bases short, with 14 bases between. Germline CDR1 is SGHTA and CDR2 is FQGNSA. The CDR3 runs 15 residues. The CDR3: CASSLGGASGYEQYF. Here the CDR3 DNA reads TGTGCCAGCAGCTTAGGCGGTGCCAGCGGGTACGAGCAGTACTTC.

Of note for this clone: Sequence at one end of the junction differs from germline and may be a read error. This specimen includes other DNA sequences encoding the same CDR3. The chain links TRBV5-1 to TRBJ2-7; 9 positions agree with TRBD1. The CDR3 covers 15 residues. Germline lookup yields CDR1 SGHRS and CDR2 YFSETQ. The CDR3 loop reads CASSLGTGSSYEQYF. The CDR3 DNA reads TGCGCCAGCAGTTTGGGGACAGGGAGCTCCTACGAGCAGTACTTC.

Remarks on this clone: Additional DNA sequences in this sample encode the identical CDR3. The chain joins TRBV7-9 to TRBJ2-7; a weak D match, TRBD1 (6 bases). This CDR3 spans 12 amino acids. Germline CDR1 is SEHNR and CDR2 is FQNEAQ (reference sequence). Trimming cost V 4 bases and J 5 bases, with 9 bases left between them. CDR3 in DNA: TGTGCCAGCAGCTCAGGGGCCAACGAGCAGTACTTC. Encoded protein: CASSSGANEQYF.

The gene calls are TRBV11-2 and TRBJ2-5; no clear D gene. This CDR3 spans 14 amino acids. CDR1 and CDR2 from the germline V gene are SGHAT and FQNNGV. The germline V and J ends were trimmed by 5 bases and 5 bases, with 15 bases remaining between them. The CDR3 protein is CASSVRGRLETQYF. CDR3 bases: TGTGCCAGCAGCGTCCGTGGTAGACTGGAGACCCAGTACTTC.

This chain links TRBV13 with TRBJ2-1; 16 bases map to TRBD2. Germline trimming cut 6 bases from V and 7 bases from J; bases unmatched to any gene: 9. Germline V CDR1 and CDR2: PRHDT, FYEKMQ (reference sequence). The CDR3 covers 17 residues. The CDR3 loop is CASSPGTSGRALNEQFF. CDR3 bases: TGTGCCAGCAGTCCGGGGACTAGCGGGAGGGCCTTGAATGAGCAGTTCTTC.

The V gene is TRBV19, the J gene TRBJ1-1; 9 bases agree with TRBD1. The CDR3 runs to 14 residues. Germline CDR1 reads LNHDA; CDR2 reads SQIVND (reference sequence). The ends lost 8 bases at V and 5 bases at J; junction bases unmatched: 9. CDR3 region: CASCNRGRWTEAFF. For the CDR3, the DNA is TGTGCCAGTTGTAACAGGGGGCGGTGGACTGAAGCTTTCTTT.

This chain uses TRBV6-7 with TRBJ2-5, with D perhaps matching TRBD2 (5 bases). The DNA end lines up better with TRBJ2-7; the J call may be wrong. TRBV6-7 is an ORF for which the function is uncertain. The CDR3 consists of 13 residues. The CDR3 DNA follows: TGTGCCAGCAGTTCCAAGCGGAACTACGAGCAGTACTTC. Translating it yields CASSSKRNYEQYF.

J is TRBJ2-7 and V is TRBV9; 7 bases fit TRBD2. CDR3 length equals 15 residues. V was clipped by 4 bases and J by 2 bases; unmatched bases: 9. Germline V gene sequence: CDR1 SGDLS, CDR2 YYNGEE. The CDR3 DNA follows: TGTGCCAGCAGCCCCACAGCGGGGATTACCTACGAGCAGTACTTC. Translation gives CASSPTAGITYEQYF.

The rearrangement uses TRBV27 and TRBJ2-1; 9 positions match TRBD1. The V segment lost 10 bases and the J segment 7 bases; nucleotides outside the gene matches: 11. Per germline, CDR1 MNHEY and CDR2 SMNVEV (reference sequence). This CDR3 spans 14 amino acids. This chain's CDR3 is CATSEQGAGNEQFF. CDR3 bases: TGTGCCACCTCAGAACAGGGGGCAGGTAATGAGCAGTTCTTC.

This clone showed up just once. The chain joins TRBV7-9 to TRBJ2-1; maybe TRBD2 (6 bases). The CDR3 totals 15 residues. V was shortened by 6 bases and J by 3 bases, with 15 bases between the two germline ends. The germline gives CDR1 SEHNR, CDR2 FQNEAQ (reference sequence). The CDR3 here is CASSTRDLYYNEQFF. The CDR3 region has the DNA TGTGCCAGCAGTACCCGGGACTTATACTACAATGAGCAGTTCTTC. Together with reference TRBV7-9 and TRBJ2-1, the CDR3 gives the full variable domain: DTGVSQNPRHKITKRGQNVTFRCDPISEHNRLYWYRQTLGQGPEFLTYFQNEAQLEKSRLLSDRFSAERPKGSFSTLEIQRTEQGDSAMYLCASSTRDLYYNEQFFGPGTRLTVL.

The gene calls are TRBV28 and TRBJ2-5; perhaps TRBD2 as D (5 bases). Germline V gene sequence: CDR1 MDHEN, CDR2 SYDVKM. Between the trimmed V and J ends, which lost 8 bases and 1 base, there was a span of 26 bases. CDR3 length equals 18 residues. In DNA, the CDR3 is TGTGCCAGCCAGGATACAAGAGTGGCGGGCCACTCCCAAGAGACCCAGTACTTC. Residues: CASQDTRVAGHSQETQYF.

CDR3 residues: CASSIKTGAYGYTF. CDR3 sequence (DNA): TGTGCCAGTAGTATCAAGACAGGGGCCTATGGCTACACCTTC. V usage is TRBV19 and J usage is TRBJ1-2, with 8 positions matching TRBD1. V dropped 3 bases and J dropped 4; count of bases not matched to a gene: 4. The length of the CDR3 is 14 residues. The germline V gene encodes CDR1 LNHDA and CDR2 SQIVND (reference sequence). Full variable domain (missing parts from reference TRBV19 and TRBJ1-2): DGGITQSPKYLFRKEGQNVTLSCEQNLNHDAMYWYRQDPGQGLRLIYYSQIVNDFQKGDIAEGYSVSREKKESFPLTVTSAQKNPTAFYLCASSIKTGAYGYTFGSGTRLTVV.

This chain uses TRBV27 with TRBJ2-7; D possibly corresponds to TRBD1 (6 bases). Germline CDR1 and CDR2: MNHEY and SMNVEV (reference sequence). This CDR3 is built from 13 residues. Trimming removed 3 bases at V and 5 bases at J, with 11 bases between. The CDR3 DNA sequence: TGTGCCAGCAGTTTCCTACAGGGAGACGAGCAGTACTTC. It codes for CASSFLQGDEQYF.

This chain joins TRBV5-1 and TRBJ2-7; 12 nucleotides line up with TRBD1. This CDR3 comprises 14 residues. Germline-derived CDR1 and CDR2 are SGHRS and YFSETQ. V lost 4 bases to trimming and J lost 7 bases; unmatched junction nucleotides: 6. The CDR3 sequence: CASSLGQGAREQYF. The CDR3 DNA follows: TGCGCCAGCAGCCTGGGACAGGGGGCGCGTGAGCAGTACTTC.

This chain connects TRBV25-1 to TRBJ2-2; D is perhaps TRBD1 or TRBD2 (6 bases each). Germline-derived CDR1 and CDR2 are MGHDK and SYGVNS. The CDR3 length is 13 residues. Trimming took off 6 bases at V and 4 bases at J, with 9 bases between the two ends. This chain's CDR3 is CASSGGGTGELFF. The CDR3 DNA follows: TGTGCCAGCAGCGGAGGGGGCACCGGGGAGCTGTTTTTT.

The chain combines TRBV5-6 with TRBJ2-5, with D perhaps TRBD2 (7 bases). Looked up from germline, CDR1 is SGHDT and CDR2 is YYEEEE. The ends were cut back, 4 bases at V and 5 bases at J, with 21 bases in the middle. CDR3 length: 16 residues. CDR3 sequence reads: CASSASSGGSRETQYF. The CDR3 region has the DNA TGTGCCAGCAGCGCGAGCTCGGGGGGCTCTAGGGAGACCCAGTACTTC.

This clone was seen only once. The chain links TRBV7-6 to TRBJ2-7, with TRBD1 matching over 12 bases. Germline CDR1 SGHVS, CDR2 FNYEAQ. The CDR3 consists of 15 residues. J was trimmed by 7 bases and V by 5 bases; bases with no gene match: 9. This CDR3 reads CASSDMGQGAEEQYF. CDR3 nucleotide sequence: TGTGCCAGCAGCGACATGGGACAGGGGGCGGAGGAGCAGTACTTC. Combining the CDR3 with reference TRBV7-6 and TRBJ2-7 gives the whole variable domain GAGVSQSPRYKVTKRGQDVALRCDPISGHVSLYWYRQALGQGPEFLTYFNYEAQQDKSGLPNDRFSAERPEGSISTLTIQRTEQRDSAMYRCASSDMGQGAEEQYFGPGTRLTVT.